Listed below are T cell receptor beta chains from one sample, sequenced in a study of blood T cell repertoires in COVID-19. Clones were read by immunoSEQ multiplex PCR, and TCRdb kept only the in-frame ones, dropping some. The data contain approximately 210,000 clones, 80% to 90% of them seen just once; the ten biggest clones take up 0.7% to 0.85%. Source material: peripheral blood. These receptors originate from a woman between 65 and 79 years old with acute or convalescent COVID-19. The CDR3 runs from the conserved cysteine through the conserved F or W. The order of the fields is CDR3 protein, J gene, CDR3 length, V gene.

cdr3_aa: CSVEPGTGYGYTF
j_call: TRBJ1-2
cdr3_length: 13
v_call: TRBV29-1

cdr3_aa: CASSFAGAGNTIYF
j_call: TRBJ1-3
cdr3_length: 14
v_call: TRBV5-5

cdr3_aa: CASRGTGARLYEQYF
j_call: TRBJ2-7
cdr3_length: 15
v_call: TRBV6-5

cdr3_aa: CASSQDRMNTGELFF
j_call: TRBJ2-2
cdr3_length: 15
v_call: TRBV7-8

cdr3_aa: CASIPRAGPYNEQFF
j_call: TRBJ2-1
cdr3_length: 15
v_call: TRBV6-2/TRBV6-3

cdr3_aa: CASSLDRGLIGGYTF
j_call: TRBJ1-2
cdr3_length: 15
v_call: TRBV11-3

cdr3_aa: CASSEAAGGGYGYTF
j_call: TRBJ1-2
cdr3_length: 15
v_call: TRBV6-1

cdr3_aa: CASSGGVSQETQYF
j_call: TRBJ2-5
cdr3_length: 14
v_call: TRBV2

cdr3_aa: CASSPPGLLFYNEQFF
j_call: TRBJ2-1
cdr3_length: 16
v_call: TRBV14

cdr3_aa: CASSLGQGGYTEAFF
j_call: TRBJ1-1
cdr3_length: 15
v_call: TRBV4-1

cdr3_aa: CASSARVRSNQPQHF
j_call: TRBJ1-5
cdr3_length: 15
v_call: TRBV19

cdr3_aa: CASSSRLAGGGETQYF
j_call: TRBJ2-5
cdr3_length: 16
v_call: TRBV28

cdr3_aa: CASSQGGGSPLHF
j_call: TRBJ1-6
cdr3_length: 13
v_call: TRBV3-1/TRBV3-2

cdr3_aa: CASSEWGEMSYEQYF
j_call: TRBJ2-7
cdr3_length: 15
v_call: TRBV6-1

cdr3_aa: CASSLDPRGIYGYTF
j_call: TRBJ1-2
cdr3_length: 15
v_call: TRBV5-1

cdr3_aa: CSVNGQGRETQYF
j_call: TRBJ2-5
cdr3_length: 13
v_call: TRBV29-1

cdr3_aa: CASRGQGAGNYGYTF
j_call: TRBJ1-2
cdr3_length: 15
v_call: TRBV6-5

cdr3_aa: CASARTGGASEKLFF
j_call: TRBJ1-4
cdr3_length: 15
v_call: TRBV19

cdr3_aa: CASKPGGMIYNEQFF
j_call: TRBJ2-1
cdr3_length: 15
v_call: TRBV28

cdr3_aa: CASSLSGGQETQYF
j_call: TRBJ2-5
cdr3_length: 14
v_call: TRBV5-4

cdr3_aa: CASSSRLAGGLEQFF
j_call: TRBJ2-1
cdr3_length: 15
v_call: TRBV19

cdr3_aa: CASRKTAGTNEQYF
j_call: TRBJ2-7
cdr3_length: 14
v_call: TRBV7-2

cdr3_aa: CASSDLAGVPGELFF
j_call: TRBJ2-2
cdr3_length: 15
v_call: TRBV10-1

cdr3_aa: CASSLSQATYEQYF
j_call: TRBJ2-7
cdr3_length: 14
v_call: TRBV7-8

cdr3_aa: CSVGGSYEQYF
j_call: TRBJ2-7
cdr3_length: 11
v_call: TRBV29-1

cdr3_aa: CASSGGLPTYEQYF
j_call: TRBJ2-7
cdr3_length: 14
v_call: TRBV27

cdr3_aa: CASSLGGQGRQAFF
j_call: TRBJ1-1
cdr3_length: 14
v_call: TRBV5-1

cdr3_aa: CASSPLTSGSGETQYF
j_call: TRBJ2-5
cdr3_length: 16
v_call: TRBV18

cdr3_aa: CASSSGLATEQFF
j_call: TRBJ2-1
cdr3_length: 13
v_call: TRBV11-2

cdr3_aa: CASSLRSSEQFF
j_call: TRBJ2-1
cdr3_length: 12
v_call: TRBV12-3/TRBV12-4

cdr3_aa: CASLAQSGLSSWFF
j_call: TRBJ2-1
cdr3_length: 14
v_call: TRBV2

cdr3_aa: CASSLHREGSPLHF
j_call: TRBJ1-6
cdr3_length: 14
v_call: TRBV27

cdr3_aa: CASSLLAGGGEQYF
j_call: TRBJ2-7
cdr3_length: 14
v_call: TRBV7-6

cdr3_aa: CASSVQDDQPQHF
j_call: TRBJ1-5
cdr3_length: 13
v_call: TRBV19

cdr3_aa: CASSRGRASYEQYF
j_call: TRBJ2-7
cdr3_length: 14
v_call: TRBV11-3

cdr3_aa: CASSFSGGIGDTQYF
j_call: TRBJ2-3
cdr3_length: 15
v_call: TRBV5-1

cdr3_aa: CASSLAGATDTQYF
j_call: TRBJ2-3
cdr3_length: 14
v_call: TRBV5-4

cdr3_aa: CASSSTASYNEQFF
j_call: TRBJ2-1
cdr3_length: 14
v_call: TRBV18

cdr3_aa: CASSPGAGFGNEQFF
j_call: TRBJ2-1
cdr3_length: 15
v_call: TRBV11-2

cdr3_aa: CASSDALTGELFF
j_call: TRBJ2-2
cdr3_length: 13
v_call: TRBV12-3/TRBV12-4

cdr3_aa: CAKVWGGDYGYTF
j_call: TRBJ1-2
cdr3_length: 13
v_call: TRBV28

cdr3_aa: CASSPLSMNTEAFF
j_call: TRBJ1-1
cdr3_length: 14
v_call: TRBV18

cdr3_aa: CASSVVSGQGFSGNTIYF
j_call: TRBJ1-3
cdr3_length: 18
v_call: TRBV2

cdr3_aa: CASSSPSSTGNTEAFF
j_call: TRBJ1-1
cdr3_length: 16
v_call: TRBV28

cdr3_aa: CASSFAGSNQPQHF
j_call: TRBJ1-5
cdr3_length: 14
v_call: TRBV7-9

cdr3_aa: CASSGTGGKLFF
j_call: TRBJ1-4
cdr3_length: 12
v_call: TRBV2

cdr3_aa: CASSLGTGLYEQYF
j_call: TRBJ2-7
cdr3_length: 14
v_call: TRBV5-1

cdr3_aa: CASSLFAGDTEAFF
j_call: TRBJ1-1
cdr3_length: 14
v_call: TRBV11-2

cdr3_aa: CASSYRQGSEQYF
j_call: TRBJ2-7
cdr3_length: 13
v_call: TRBV6-6

cdr3_aa: CASSPLAGVPYEQYF
j_call: TRBJ2-7
cdr3_length: 15
v_call: TRBV7-2

cdr3_aa: CASSLPGTGGGGYTF
j_call: TRBJ1-2
cdr3_length: 15
v_call: TRBV6-5

cdr3_aa: CATGSDYLTGELFF
j_call: TRBJ2-2
cdr3_length: 14
v_call: TRBV24-1

cdr3_aa: CASSSGDTQYF
j_call: TRBJ2-3
cdr3_length: 11
v_call: TRBV11-2

cdr3_aa: CASSLRRVGQYF
j_call: TRBJ2-7
cdr3_length: 12
v_call: TRBV5-8

cdr3_aa: CASSLGLGELFF
j_call: TRBJ2-2
cdr3_length: 12
v_call: TRBV11-2